Listed here are 23 T cell receptor beta chains from one sample, sequenced in a study of human T cells and chemical hapten exposure. The time point was: patch test 1, 2 weeks after DPC sensitization. This sample's treatment: therapeutic diphenylcyclopropenone sensitization with weekly scalp DPC. TCRdb reanalysed the RACE reads using MiXCR and keeps one entry per CDR3 protein. The sample includes 74,000 or so distinct CDR3 sequences, under 13% of them seen just once. The sample consisted of whole blood, taken in connection with sensitization to the hapten diphenylcyclopropenone (DPC). The receptors were sampled from a woman aged 50 to 60 with alopecia areata. Some clones in this sample may be carry-over from other donors' samples.

This clonotype was picked up a small number of times. This chain uses TRBV20-1 with TRBJ2-1; a weak D match, TRBD2 (6 bases). V lost 6 bases and J 10 bases, leaving 13 bases between the germline ends. Germline CDR1 DFQATT, CDR2 SNEGSKA (reference sequence). The CDR3 is 11 residues long. In DNA form, the CDR3 reads TGCAGTGCGCACAACCGGGAGGAGCAGTTCTTC. Amino acids: CSAHNREEQFF.

Ten or more counts support this clonotype. The V and J genes are TRBV9 and TRBJ1-4; D is possibly TRBD1 (5 bases). V was trimmed by 7 bases and J by 0 bases, leaving 10 bases between them. The V gene's germline CDR1 is SGDLS and CDR2 YYNGEE. The CDR3 sequence is 14 residues long. The CDR3 loop reads CASGAEATNEKLFF. As DNA, the CDR3 is TGTGCCAGCGGGGCCGAAGCAACTAATGAAAAACTGTTTTTT.

The chain uses TRBV29-1 and TRBJ2-3; tentative D call: TRBD1 (5 bases). CDR3 length equals 13 residues. Trimming removed 2 bases from V and 3 bases from J, with 9 bases in between. The germline CDR1 and CDR2 sequences are SQVTM and ANQGSEA. The CDR3 spells CSVERGRTDTQYF. The CDR3 coding sequence is TGCAGCGTTGAAAGGGGAAGAACAGATACGCAGTATTTT.

This clonotype was detected ten times or more. The genes are TRBV7-9 and TRBJ2-5, with 15 bases aligning to TRBD2. With V trimmed by 6 bases and J by 2 bases, 1 base remained unmatched. The length of the CDR3 is 15 residues. CDR1 is SEHNR and CDR2 is FQNEAQ in the germline V gene (reference sequence). The CDR3 reads CASRGTSGRQETQYF. CDR3 DNA sequence: TGTGCCAGCAGAGGGACTAGCGGGAGGCAAGAGACCCAGTACTTC.

Comment on this clonotype: Germline and junction disagree at one end, which may indicate a read error. The rearrangement joins TRBV5-8 to TRBJ2-4; D call uncertain. Germline CDR1 SGHTS, CDR2 YDEGEE. The CDR3 spans 8 residues. The CDR3 is CASSLADF. CDR3 in DNA: TGTGCCAGCAGCTTGGCTGACTTC.

This clonotype was seen repeatedly, ten times or more. The chain employs TRBV11-2 and TRBJ2-7; 8 bases fit TRBD2. The CDR3 covers 16 residues. V lost 1 base, J lost 2 bases, and 7 bases stayed unmatched. Germline values: CDR1 SGHAT, CDR2 FQNNGV. CDR3 region: CASSLVRLAGPYEQYF. CDR3 in DNA: TGTGCCAGCAGCTTAGTTCGGCTAGCGGGCCCCTACGAGCAGTACTTC.

This clonotype occurred many times. The V and J genes are TRBV25-1 and TRBJ2-5, with a weak D call TRBD1 (5 bases). V gave up 7 bases and J gave up 0 bases, with 12 bases separating them. This CDR3 is built from 14 residues. Germline CDR1 is MGHDK and CDR2 is SYGVNS. The CDR3 is CASKDPGYQETQYF. CDR3 in DNA: TGTGCCAGCAAAGATCCAGGGTACCAAGAGACCCAGTACTTC.

The J gene is TRBJ2-5, the V gene TRBV5-5; D call uncertain. Trimming cost V 1 base and J 5 bases, with 15 bases left between them. Germline V lookup: CDR1 SGHKS, CDR2 YYEKEE (reference sequence). This CDR3 spans 15 amino acids. CDR3 nucleotide sequence: TGTGCCAGCAGCTTGTCGGCTTCAGCCCTGGAGACCCAGTACTTC. Residues: CASSLSASALETQYF.

This clonotype showed up many times. The genes are TRBV7-6 and TRBJ1-1, with D possibly TRBD1 on 5 matching bases. The CDR3 is 14 amino acids. Trimming took off 0 bases at V and 3 bases at J, with 8 bases between the two ends. Germline lookup yields CDR1 SGHVS and CDR2 FNYEAQ. CDR3 region: CASSLAAGDTEAFF. The DNA of the CDR3 is TGTGCCAGCAGCTTAGCGGCGGGGGACACTGAAGCTTTCTTT.

This chain's CDR3 is CASSPMGGSYNEQFF. The CDR3 region has the DNA TGTGCCAGCAGCCCCATGGGGGGGTCCTACAATGAGCAGTTCTTC. The chain carries TRBV5-5 and TRBJ2-1; 7 bases fit TRBD2. Germline V gene sequence: CDR1 SGHKS, CDR2 YYEKEE (reference sequence). This CDR3 has 15 amino acids. The ends lost 4 bases at V and 1 base at J; junction bases unmatched: 5.

In this sample, this clonotype turned up a few times. J is TRBJ2-7 and V is TRBV12-3 or TRBV12-4; TRBD2 matches 9 bases. The CDR3 is 14 residues long. With 1 base clipped from V and 5 bases from J, the junction kept 3 bases outside the gene matches. The CDR3 region is CASSLGGRGNEQYF. CDR3 coding DNA: TGTGCCAGCAGTTTAGGCGGGAGGGGGAACGAGCAGTACTTC.

V usage is TRBV6-2 or TRBV6-3 and J usage is TRBJ1-1; the D gene is possibly TRBD1 (5 bases). The length of the CDR3 is 13 residues. Germline CDR1 and CDR2: MNHEY and SVGEGT. The ends were cut back, 6 bases at V and 10 bases at J, with 18 bases in the middle. Written as DNA, the CDR3 is TGTGCCAGCAGCCGGGACCTAGGGATTCGAGCTTTCTTT. Translating it yields CASSRDLGIRAFF.

This clonotype has just a few counts. The rearrangement uses TRBV29-1 and TRBJ2-2; 10 bases map to TRBD2. Germline CDR1 and CDR2: SQVTM and ANQGSEA. The CDR3 has 14 residues. The junction had 7 bases not matched to a gene; V was cut back by 6 bases and J by 6 bases. CDR3 DNA sequence: TGCAGCGTCGGACTAGCGGTATCGGCCGGGGAGCTGTTTTTT. This sequence encodes CSVGLAVSAGELFF.

A few counts support this clonotype. The V gene is TRBV2, the J gene TRBJ2-2; TRBD2 matches 12 bases. V lost 5 bases to trimming and J lost 2 bases; unmatched junction nucleotides: 3. The CDR3 consists of 16 residues. CDR1 and CDR2 (germline): SNHLY, FYNNEI. This CDR3 reads CASSKLAGGNTGELFF. CDR3 bases: TGTGCCAGCAGTAAACTAGCGGGAGGAAACACCGGGGAGCTGTTTTTT.

This clonotype was seen more than once but under ten times. The chain employs TRBV29-1 and TRBJ1-6; 7 bases are shared with TRBD1. The V gene's germline CDR1 is SQVTM and CDR2 ANQGSEA. This CDR3 is built from 13 residues. Unmatched junction bases numbered 5, after V lost 6 bases and J lost 6 bases. The CDR3 bases are TGCAGCGTAGGGACAGACAGTAATTCACCCCTCCACTTT. This translates into CSVGTDSNSPLHF.

CDR3 amino acids: CASSPPTAYNEQFF. Written as DNA, the CDR3 is TGTGCCAGCTCACCACCGACAGCCTACAATGAGCAGTTCTTC. The chain employs TRBV18 and TRBJ2-1, with D perhaps matching TRBD1 (5 bases). The CDR3 consists of 14 residues. V was trimmed by 0 bases and J by 2 bases, leaving 5 bases between them. Germline V gene lookup returns CDR1 KGHSH and CDR2 LQKENI. Full variable domain (outside the CDR3, taken from reference TRBV18 and TRBJ2-1): NAGVMQNPRHLVRRRGQEARLRCSPMKGHSHVYWYRQLPEEGLKFMVYLQKENIIDESGMPKERFSAEFPKEGPSILRIQQVVRGDSAAYFCASSPPTAYNEQFFGPGTRLTVL.

This clonotype came up many times. The gene calls are TRBV15 and TRBJ1-5, with D possibly being TRBD1 (5 bases). The CDR3 is made up of 13 amino acids. CDR1 LNHNV and CDR2 YYDKDF come from the germline V gene (reference sequence). Trimming removed 5 bases from V and 9 bases from J, with 14 bases in between. The CDR3 sequence is CATSARTRGPQHF. DNA for the CDR3: TGTGCCACCAGCGCTCGAACGAGGGGGCCCCAGCATTTT.

Points on this clonotype: Given a much more abundant clone one base away, this may be a read error. The chain has TRBV9 and TRBJ2-7; perhaps TRBD2 as D (6 bases). The CDR3 contains 16 residues. Germline V gene data show CDR1 as SGDLS and CDR2 as YYNGEE. The CDR3 region has the DNA TGTGTCAGCAGCGTAGAAGACGGGAGTATTGGCCTGGAGCAGTACTTC. Protein: CVSSVEDGSIGLEQYF.

This clonotype has a handful of counts. The chain uses TRBV3-1 and TRBJ2-7, with D perhaps matching TRBD2 (6 bases). Germline CDR1 LGHDT, CDR2 YNNKEL (reference sequence). The V end was cut by 0 bases, the J end by 3 bases, with 12 bases between. CDR3 length equals 15 residues. In DNA form, the CDR3 reads TGTGCCAGCAGCCAAGATCGGCGGGGAAGCTACGAGCAGTACTTC. It codes for CASSQDRRGSYEQYF.

V usage is TRBV7-9 and J usage is TRBJ2-7, with D perhaps assigned TRBD1 or TRBD2 (5 bases each). CDR3 length: 13 amino acids. Trimming took off 5 bases at V and 5 bases at J, with 13 bases between the two ends. Germline lookup yields CDR1 SEHNR and CDR2 FQNEAQ (reference sequence). CDR3 coding DNA: TGTGCCAGCAGCCATGGCAGGGACCACGAGCAGTACTTC. Translation gives CASSHGRDHEQYF.

This clonotype was seen more than once but under ten times. The J gene is TRBJ1-1, the V gene TRBV6-5; D gene ambiguous. The germline V gene encodes CDR1 MNHEY and CDR2 SVGAGI. The CDR3 is 14 residues long. With 7 bases removed from V and 0 bases from J, the gap between germline ends came to 12 bases. The CDR3, as DNA: TGTGCCAGCACCAACGGTCGGGTGAACACTGAAGCTTTCTTT. This encodes CASTNGRVNTEAFF.

This clonotype was picked up many times. The chain employs TRBV19 and TRBJ2-1; tentatively, D is TRBD2 (5 bases). Trimming took 5 bases from V and 7 from J, leaving 15 bases between them. Germline loops: CDR1 LNHDA, CDR2 SQIVND (reference sequence). The CDR3 covers 14 residues. The CDR3: CASSASPMANEQFF. The CDR3 coding sequence is TGTGCCAGTAGTGCTAGCCCCATGGCGAATGAGCAGTTCTTC. Drawing the rest from reference TRBV19 and TRBJ2-1, the complete variable domain is DGGITQSPKYLFRKEGQNVTLSCEQNLNHDAMYWYRQDPGQGLRLIYYSQIVNDFQKGDIAEGYSVSREKKESFPLTVTSAQKNPTAFYLCASSASPMANEQFFGPGTRLTVL.

The chain combines TRBV7-9 with TRBJ2-7; perhaps TRBD1 as D (6 bases). Germline CDR1 reads SEHNR; CDR2 reads FQNEAQ (reference sequence). The CDR3 loop spans 15 amino acids. V gave up 5 bases and J gave up 2 bases, with 16 bases separating them. The CDR3: CASSLGQGKAYEQYF. CDR3 bases: TGTGCCAGCAGCCTGGGCCAGGGGAAGGCCTACGAGCAGTACTTC.